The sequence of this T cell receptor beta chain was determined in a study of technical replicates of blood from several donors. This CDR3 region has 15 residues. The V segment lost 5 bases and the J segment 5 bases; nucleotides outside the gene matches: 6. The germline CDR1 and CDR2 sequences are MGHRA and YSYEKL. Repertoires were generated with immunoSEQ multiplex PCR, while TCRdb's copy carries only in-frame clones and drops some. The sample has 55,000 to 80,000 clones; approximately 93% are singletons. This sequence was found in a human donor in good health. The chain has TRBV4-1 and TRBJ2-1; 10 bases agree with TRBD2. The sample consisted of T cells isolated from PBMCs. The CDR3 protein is CASSYSTSGNNEQFF. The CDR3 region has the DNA TGCGCCAGCAGCTATTCTACTAGCGGGAACAATGAGCAGTTCTTC.